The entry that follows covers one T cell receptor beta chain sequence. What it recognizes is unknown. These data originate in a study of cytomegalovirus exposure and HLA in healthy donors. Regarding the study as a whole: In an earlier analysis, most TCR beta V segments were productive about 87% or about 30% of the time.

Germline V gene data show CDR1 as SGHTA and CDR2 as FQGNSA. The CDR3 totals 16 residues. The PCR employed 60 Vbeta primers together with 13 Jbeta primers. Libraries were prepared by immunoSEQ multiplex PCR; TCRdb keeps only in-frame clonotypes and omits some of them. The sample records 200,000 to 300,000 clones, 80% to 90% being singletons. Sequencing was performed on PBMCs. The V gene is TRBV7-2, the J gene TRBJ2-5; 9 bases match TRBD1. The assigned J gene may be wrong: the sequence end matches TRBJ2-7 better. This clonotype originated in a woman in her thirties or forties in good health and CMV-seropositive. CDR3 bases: TGTGCCAGCAGCCGAATCTTAACAGGGGGCGAGTACGAGCAGTACTTC. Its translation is CASSRILTGGEYEQYF.